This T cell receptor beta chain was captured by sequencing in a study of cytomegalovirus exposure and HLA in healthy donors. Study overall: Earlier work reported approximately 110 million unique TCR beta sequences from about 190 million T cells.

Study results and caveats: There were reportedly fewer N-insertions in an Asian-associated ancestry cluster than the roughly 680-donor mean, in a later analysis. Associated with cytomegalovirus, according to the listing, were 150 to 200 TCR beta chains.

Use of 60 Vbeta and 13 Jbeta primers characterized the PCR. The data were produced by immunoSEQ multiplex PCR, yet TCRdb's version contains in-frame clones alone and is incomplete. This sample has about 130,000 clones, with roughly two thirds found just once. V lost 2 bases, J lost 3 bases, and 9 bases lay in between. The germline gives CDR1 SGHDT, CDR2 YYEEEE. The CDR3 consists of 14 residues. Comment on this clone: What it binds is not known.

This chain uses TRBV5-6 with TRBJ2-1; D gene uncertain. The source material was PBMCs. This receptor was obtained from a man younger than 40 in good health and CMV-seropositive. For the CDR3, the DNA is TGTGCCAGCAGCTTAGGCGAGGTCTACAATGAGCAGTTCTTC. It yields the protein CASSLGEVYNEQFF. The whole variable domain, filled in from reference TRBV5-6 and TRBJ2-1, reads DAGVTQSPTHLIKTRGQQVTLRCSPKSGHDTVSWYQQALGQGPQFIFQYYEEEERQRGNFPDRFSGHQFPNYSSELNVNALLLGDSALYLCASSLGEVYNEQFFGPGTRLTVL.